Listed below are T cell receptor beta chains from one sample, sequenced in a study of blood T cell repertoires in COVID-19. The protocol was immunoSEQ multiplex PCR, while the TCRdb copy is restricted to in-frame clones and leaves out a portion. This table has roughly 260,000 clones, approximately 92% appearing once. Source material: peripheral blood. These receptors were obtained from a person aged 18 to 30 with COVID-19, enrolled during active disease. Each CDR3 is given with its conserved first and last residue. A D gene is named only where the DNA matches it firmly. Rows give clone size only sometimes, using once, few, many, or a class for an expanded clone.

V gene	D gene	J gene	clone size	CDR3 DNA	CDR3 protein
TRBV27	NA	TRBJ2-7	NA	TGTGCCAGCAGTTTAGCGGTGTCCTACGAGCAGTACTTC	CASSLAVSYEQYF
TRBV6-4	TRBD2	TRBJ2-6	few	TGTGCCAGCAGTGTGGGGGGGGCTGGGGCCAACGTCCTGACTTTC	CASSVGGAGANVLTF
TRBV4-2	NA	TRBJ1-2	NA	TGTGCCAGCAGCCAAGAAGACAGGCCCGCTAACTATGGCTACACCTTC	CASSQEDRPANYGYTF
TRBV9	NA	TRBJ2-7	NA	TGTGCCAGCAGCCCTGGGGGGATTTACGAGCAGTACTTC	CASSPGGIYEQYF
TRBV5-1	TRBD2	TRBJ2-3	NA	TGCGCCAGCAGCTTGGCCGCGACTAGCGGACCAGATACGCAGTATTTT	CASSLAATSGPDTQYF
TRBV24-1	NA	TRBJ2-2	NA	TGTGCCACCAGATCGGAGCGGGCCAACACCGGGGAGCTGTTTTTT	CATRSERANTGELFF
TRBV5-1	NA	TRBJ1-1	NA	TGCGCCAGCAGCTTGGATCAGGGTGCAGCTGAAGCTTTCTTT	CASSLDQGAAEAFF
TRBV6-6	NA	TRBJ2-7	NA	TGTGCCAGCAGTTACCCGGGACACCCGCCTCGCGAGCAGTACTTC	CASSYPGHPPREQYF
TRBV7-9	TRBD2	TRBJ2-1	NA	TGTGCCAGCACCCGGACTAGCGTCTTAAATGAGCAGTTCTTC	CASTRTSVLNEQFF
TRBV6-4	TRBD1	TRBJ1-6	NA	TGTGCCAGCAGTGACGGGACAGGGGGCAATTCACCCCTCCACTTT	CASSDGTGGNSPLHF
TRBV11-2	NA	TRBJ1-1	NA	TGTGCCAGCAGCGCCATTAGACAGGCTAACACTGAAGCTTTCTTT	CASSAIRQANTEAFF
TRBV10-3	NA	TRBJ1-2	NA	TGTGCCATCAGTGAGTCGAGGGGAGGCGATGGCTACACCTTC	CAISESRGGDGYTF
TRBV4-1	NA	TRBJ1-5	NA	TGCGCCAGCAGCCTTACACAGCTTAATAGCAATCAGCCCCAGCATTTT	CASSLTQLNSNQPQHF
TRBV7-8	NA	TRBJ1-1	NA	TGTGCCAGCAGCCTCGGGGTGGTCACGAACACTGAAGCTTTCTTT	CASSLGVVTNTEAFF
TRBV27	NA	TRBJ2-5	NA	TGTGCCAGCAGTTTTAGGGACCGGGAGCGGACCCAGTACTTC	CASSFRDRERTQYF
TRBV18	TRBD1	TRBJ1-4	NA	TGTGCCAGCCGCAAGACAGGGTCTGCAACTAATGAAAAACTGTTTTTT	CASRKTGSATNEKLFF
TRBV7-2	TRBD1	TRBJ2-5	NA	TGTGCCAGCAGCCCTCACAGGGGGCAAGAGACCCAGTACTTC	CASSPHRGQETQYF
TRBV19	NA	TRBJ1-4	NA	TGTGCCAGTAGTAGGGGCCTCGAAAAACTGTTTTTT	CASSRGLEKLFF
TRBV2	NA	TRBJ1-1	NA	TGTGCCAGCAGTGTGGCCTGGGGCGGCACTGAAGCTTTCTTT	CASSVAWGGTEAFF
TRBV12-3/TRBV12-4	TRBD1	TRBJ1-4	NA	TGTGCCAGCAGTCCCCCAGGGGGGGAAAAACTGTTTTTT	CASSPPGGEKLFF
TRBV19	TRBD1	TRBJ1-1	NA	TGTGCCAGTAGTATGGGACAGGGGGCGAAAACTGAAGCTTTCTTT	CASSMGQGAKTEAFF
TRBV4-1	TRBD2	TRBJ2-1	NA	TGCGCCAGCAGCCAAGATTCGCAAGCGGGAGGGATGTACAATGAGCAGTTCTTC	CASSQDSQAGGMYNEQFF
TRBV5-1	TRBD1	TRBJ2-7	NA	TGCGCCAGCAGCCCTGAGACAGGGAGCTACGAGCAGTACTTC	CASSPETGSYEQYF
TRBV3-1/TRBV3-2	NA	TRBJ1-4	NA	TGTGCCAGCAGCGATCAAAGGGGCTCAACTAATGAAAAACTGTTTTTT	CASSDQRGSTNEKLFF
TRBV27	TRBD2	TRBJ2-3	few	TGTGCCAGCAGTGCACTACCGGGACTAGCGATAGATACGCAGTATTTT	CASSALPGLAIDTQYF
TRBV24-1	NA	TRBJ1-1	NA	TGTGCCACCAGTGAAACCGGAGGCACTGAAGCTTTCTTT	CATSETGGTEAFF
TRBV7-8	NA	TRBJ1-6	NA	TGTGCCAGCAGCTCACCCCCGGGGAACAATAATTCACCCCTCCACTTT	CASSSPPGNNNSPLHF
TRBV11-3	TRBD1	TRBJ2-5	NA	TGTGCCAGCAGCCCACGACAGGGGAAAGAGACCCAGTACTTC	CASSPRQGKETQYF
TRBV7-9	NA	TRBJ1-2	once	TGTGCCAGCAGCTTAGACAGGCATGATGGCTACACCTTC	CASSLDRHDGYTF
TRBV28	NA	TRBJ2-1	NA	TGTGCCAGCTGTGACCTATCAGGGGAGCGCGAGCAGTTCTTC	CASCDLSGEREQFF
TRBV19	TRBD1	TRBJ1-5	NA	TGTGCCAGTAGTGGGGGGACAGTTTCTAGCAATCAGCCCCAGCATTTT	CASSGGTVSSNQPQHF
TRBV29-1	NA	TRBJ1-6	NA	TGCAGCGCTAGGAGCTCCTATAATTCACCCCTCCACTTT	CSARSSYNSPLHF
TRBV3-1/TRBV3-2	TRBD1	TRBJ1-5	NA	TGTGCCAGCCAGGGGACAGGGGGGCAGCCCCAGCATTTT	CASQGTGGQPQHF
TRBV27	TRBD1	TRBJ1-5	NA	TGTGCCAGCAGTCCACCGGGACAGGGGCTTCAGCCCCAGCATTTT	CASSPPGQGLQPQHF
TRBV7-9	NA	TRBJ2-7	NA	TGTGCCAGCAGACCGTTACCGGAGGCTACCCCCAACGAGCAGTACTTC	CASRPLPEATPNEQYF
TRBV19	NA	TRBJ2-7	NA	TGTGCCAGTAGTATTGCCGGGACAAACGAGCAGTACTTC	CASSIAGTNEQYF
TRBV28	NA	TRBJ1-4	NA	TGTGCCGTCCTAAGGGGGTCAACTAATGAAAAACTGTTTTTT	CAVLRGSTNEKLFF
TRBV19	TRBD2	TRBJ2-3	NA	TGTGCCAGTAAGCGGACTAGCGGTAACACAGATACGCAGTATTTT	CASKRTSGNTDTQYF
TRBV27	NA	TRBJ2-2	NA	TGTGCCAGCAGTGCTCCCCTCTACAGAACCGGGGAGCTGTTTTTT	CASSAPLYRTGELFF
TRBV6-2/TRBV6-3	NA	TRBJ2-7	NA	TGTGCCAGCAGCCGGTATAACGGGGAGCAGTACTTC	CASSRYNGEQYF
TRBV7-9	TRBD1	TRBJ2-1	NA	TGTGCCAGCCAACTTGGACAGGCCCCCGAGCAGTTCTTC	CASQLGQAPEQFF
TRBV29-1	NA	TRBJ1-1	NA	TGCAGCGTTACAGGACCAACGCTAAACACTGAAGCTTTCTTT	CSVTGPTLNTEAFF
TRBV12-3/TRBV12-4	NA	TRBJ1-2	NA	TGTGCCAGCAGTTTAGGACAGCCAGGTGGCTACACCTTC	CASSLGQPGGYTF
TRBV27	NA	TRBJ2-1	NA	TGTGCCAGCAGTTCACAATCATTTGGCGAGCAGTTCTTC	CASSSQSFGEQFF
TRBV7-9	TRBD1	TRBJ2-2	NA	TGTGCCAGCCCCACAGGGGGCAGTTCGGACACCGGGGAGCTGTTTTTT	CASPTGGSSDTGELFF
TRBV30	NA	TRBJ1-5	NA	TGTGCCTGGAGTGAATCTTATAGCAATCAGCCCCAGCATTTT	CAWSESYSNQPQHF
TRBV2	NA	TRBJ1-5	NA	TGTGCCAGCAGTGAAGCGGGGGGACTTGGGGGGCCCCAGCATTTT	CASSEAGGLGGPQHF
TRBV7-2	NA	TRBJ1-5	NA	TGTGCCAGCAGCCAGACACTTATACTAGGTCAGCCCCAGCATTTT	CASSQTLILGQPQHF
TRBV5-1	TRBD2	TRBJ2-7	NA	TGCGCCAGCAGCCTCACTAGCGGATACGAGCAGTACTTC	CASSLTSGYEQYF
TRBV6-2/TRBV6-3	TRBD1	TRBJ1-2	few	TGTGCCAGCAGTTCGAAGAGGGACAGCTTTTGGTTTTTCTATGGCTACACCTTC	CASSSKRDSFWFFYGYTF
TRBV6-5	NA	TRBJ1-1	NA	TGTGCCAGCAGTTCCCAATGGGGGGTGACTGAAGCTTTCTTT	CASSSQWGVTEAFF
TRBV6-6	TRBD2	TRBJ2-1	NA	TGTGCCAGCAGCGACTGGACTAGCGGGCCATACAATGAGCAGTTCTTC	CASSDWTSGPYNEQFF
TRBV7-3	NA	TRBJ2-1	NA	TGTGCCAGCAGCTTAATGGGAGGTTTCGATGAGCAGTTCTTC	CASSLMGGFDEQFF
TRBV10-3	NA	TRBJ1-1	NA	TGTGCCATCAGGGGCGACACGCGGAACACTGAAGCTTTCTTT	CAIRGDTRNTEAFF
TRBV27	TRBD1	TRBJ1-2	NA	TGTGCCAGCAGTATTACAGGGGATGGGGCCTATGGCTACACCTTC	CASSITGDGAYGYTF